The T cell receptor beta chain described here comes from a study of beta chain features in type 1 diabetes. Study conclusions and caveats: A pattern of fewer insertions and more deletions at VDJ junctions was seen in type 1 diabetes patients.

Deletions cut 6 bases from V and 4 bases from J, with 9 bases between. Germline CDR1 and CDR2: ENHRY and SYGVKD. The CDR3 has 12 amino acids. The sequenced template was cDNA made from the entire isolated RNA. Some clones are missing from TCRdb's copy, which holds only in-frame ones; the method was immunoSEQ multiplex PCR. Counted here are some 300,000 clones, roughly 8% occurring once; the ten biggest clones make up roughly 1%. Concerning this clone itself: As yet, its antigen is unknown.

The TCR was taken from a woman in her late teens or twenties in good health. The specimen was central memory CD4+ T cells from blood. The chain links TRBV10-3 to TRBJ2-5, with D perhaps TRBD2 (6 bases). The CDR3 sequence is CAISGTGETQYF. The CDR3 DNA sequence: TGTGCCATCAGCGGGACTGGAGAGACCCAGTACTTC.